This T cell receptor (beta chain) emerged from a study of blood T cell repertoires in COVID-19. At the level of the study: The study drew acute and convalescent COVID-19 samples from the United States, Italy and Spain. PBMCs, B-cell-depleted T cells, or T cells were the source of the cDNA or gDNA that made up the material.

Original data processing: The assay estimated nucleated cells by amplifying reference gene primers. Only in-frame clones appear in the TCRdb table, and some are missing; sequencing was by immunoSEQ multiplex PCR. V, J and clone size are taken as reported in that table, and D and trimming were inferred from the DNA itself. The sample includes roughly 160,000 clones, about nine tenths of them seen just once. This CDR3 spans 16 amino acids. V was clipped by 0 bases and J by 0 bases, with 12 bases between them. The germline V gene encodes CDR1 ENHRY and CDR2 SYGVKD. The chain uses TRBV10-3 and TRBJ2-7, with D perhaps TRBD2 (7 bases). Sequenced material: peripheral blood. The receptor was isolated from a man aged 60-69 years with acute or convalescent COVID-19. The CDR3 here is CAISESGGGSSYEQYF. The DNA for the CDR3 is TGTGCCATCAGTGAGTCGGGAGGGGGAAGCTCCTACGAGCAGTACTTC.